Following are 25 T cell receptor beta chains from one sample sequenced in a study of blood T cell repertoires in COVID-19. The table came from immunoSEQ multiplex PCR; TCRdb's copy has only in-frame clones and leaves some out. The table shows around 280,000 clones, with around nine tenths occurring only once. The sample comprised peripheral blood. The receptors were gathered from a man aged 70-80 years with acute or convalescent COVID-19.

The genes are TRBV5-5 and TRBJ2-1; 7 positions agree with TRBD1. The V and J ends lost 4 bases and 3 bases, in that order; junction bases with no gene match: 4. Germline-derived CDR1 and CDR2 are SGHKS and YYEKEE (reference sequence). The CDR3 has 14 amino acids. The CDR3 DNA sequence: TGTGCCAGCAGCCAGGGACAGAGCTACAATGAGCAGTTCTTC. It translates to CASSQGQSYNEQFF. The full variable domain, its missing parts supplied by reference TRBV5-5 and TRBJ2-1, is DAGVTQSPTHLIKTRGQQVTLRCSPISGHKSVSWYQQVLGQGPQFIFQYYEKEERGRGNFPDRFSARQFPNYSSELNVNALLLGDSALYLCASSQGQSYNEQFFGPGTRLTVL.

V and J are TRBV7-2 and TRBJ1-6; 8 bases match TRBD1. The CDR3 is made up of 15 amino acids. Looked up from germline, CDR1 is SGHTA and CDR2 is FQGNSA. V was clipped by 5 bases and J by 11 bases; unmatched bases: 11. The DNA of the CDR3 is TGTGCCAGCAGCCCCCTCGCAGGGGGCACGACACCCCTCCACTTT. The encoded protein is CASSPLAGGTTPLHF.

The sample holds a few counts of this clone. CDR3 sequence (DNA): TGCGCCAGCAGCCAACTTTTAGGAGGTGGGGATGGCTACACCTTC. Encoded protein: CASSQLLGGGDGYTF. The chain links TRBV4-3 to TRBJ1-2; D gene unclear. Germline loops: CDR1 LGHNA, CDR2 YSLEER. This CDR3 region has 15 residues. V was shortened by 2 bases and J by 6 bases, with 16 bases between the two germline ends.

J is TRBJ1-4 and V is TRBV10-3, with a weak D call TRBD1 (5 bases). This CDR3 region has 13 residues. With 3 bases removed from V and 8 bases from J, the gap between germline ends came to 10 bases. CDR1 is ENHRY, CDR2 SYGVKD, per germline. CDR3: CAISDRVGEKLFF. In DNA form, the CDR3 reads TGTGCCATCAGTGACAGGGTTGGCGAAAAACTGTTTTTT.

The V gene is TRBV2, the J gene TRBJ1-4, with D maybe TRBD1 (6 bases). The CDR3 is made up of 14 amino acids. The V end was cut by 6 bases, the J end by 3 bases, with 11 bases between. Germline lookup yields CDR1 SNHLY and CDR2 FYNNEI. This CDR3 reads CASSRGQSNEKLFF. The CDR3 DNA reads as TGTGCCAGCAGCCGCGGACAGTCTAATGAAAAACTGTTTTTT.

This chain connects TRBV7-2 to TRBJ1-2; D possibly corresponds to TRBD1 (6 bases). This CDR3 has 15 amino acids. In germline, CDR1 is SGHTA, CDR2 FQGNSA. V was cut by 2 bases and J by 1 base, with 11 bases left in between. In nucleotides, the CDR3 is TGTGCCAGCAGCTTATCAGGGGATCGTAACTATGGCTACACCTTC. As protein: CASSLSGDRNYGYTF. The variable domain in full, with the rest retrieved from reference TRBV7-2 and TRBJ1-2, is GAGVSQSPSNKVTEKGKDVELRCDPISGHTALYWYRQSLGQGLEFLIYFQGNSAPDKSGLPSDRFSAERTGGSVSTLTIQRTQQEDSAVYLCASSLSGDRNYGYTFGSGTRLTVV.

The chain uses TRBV7-2 and TRBJ2-3; 15 bases agree with TRBD2. Germline CDR1 and CDR2: SGHTA and FQGNSA. Unmatched junction bases numbered 12, after V lost 5 bases and J lost 6 bases. The CDR3 contains 18 residues. CDR3 sequence reads: CASSQRWTSGRAGDTQYF. CDR3 bases: TGTGCCAGCAGCCAAAGATGGACTAGCGGGAGGGCCGGGGATACGCAGTATTTT. Full variable domain (rest looked up from reference TRBV7-2 and TRBJ2-3): GAGVSQSPSNKVTEKGKDVELRCDPISGHTALYWYRQSLGQGLEFLIYFQGNSAPDKSGLPSDRFSAERTGGSVSTLTIQRTQQEDSAVYLCASSQRWTSGRAGDTQYFGPGTRLTVL.

The gene calls are TRBV7-2 and TRBJ2-3; D gene uncertain. This CDR3 comprises 14 residues. The V and J ends lost 5 bases and 4 bases respectively, with 13 bases between them. From germline, CDR1 is SGHTA and CDR2 FQGNSA. CDR3 amino acids: CASSTRFRADTQYF. The DNA of the CDR3 is TGTGCCAGCAGCACCCGATTTAGAGCAGATACGCAGTATTTT.

The V gene is TRBV29-1, the J gene TRBJ2-7; perhaps TRBD1 as D (6 bases). V was cut by 5 bases and J by 3 bases, with 14 bases left in between. In germline, CDR1 is SQVTM, CDR2 ANQGSEA. There are 13 residues in the CDR3. The CDR3 DNA reads as TGCAGCGTTATTAACAGGGTAAACTACGAGCAGTACTTC. It encodes CSVINRVNYEQYF.

The rearrangement uses TRBV3-1 (or the pseudogene TRBV3-2) and TRBJ1-3; D gene uncertain. From germline, CDR1 is LGHDT and CDR2 YNNKEL (reference sequence). V lost 0 bases to trimming and J lost 2 bases, with 11 bases between them. The CDR3 spans 16 residues. The CDR3 DNA reads as TGTGCCAGCAGCCAAGAGGCGCAGGTGCCTGGAAACACCATATATTTT. Amino acid sequence: CASSQEAQVPGNTIYF.

This rearrangement joins TRBV3-1 (or the pseudogene TRBV3-2) to TRBJ2-2; 9 bases agree with TRBD2. The germline V gene encodes CDR1 LGHDT and CDR2 YNNKEL (reference sequence). This CDR3 is built from 19 residues. Unmatched junction bases numbered 12, after V lost 3 bases and J lost 1 base. The CDR3 protein is CASSHTSGLTLGNTGELFF. In DNA, the CDR3 is TGTGCCAGCAGCCATACTAGCGGGCTTACCCTGGGGAACACCGGGGAGCTGTTTTTT.

The chain joins TRBV2 to TRBJ1-2, with 8 bases identical to TRBD1. Unmatched junction bases numbered 6, after V lost 5 bases and J lost 7 bases. CDR3 size: 13 residues. Germline CDR1 SNHLY, CDR2 FYNNEI. CDR3 sequence reads: CASSLQGDAGYTF. The CDR3 nucleotides are TGTGCCAGCAGTTTACAGGGGGATGCTGGCTACACCTTC.

A few counts support this clone. The rearrangement links TRBV30 to TRBJ2-1; TRBD2 aligns across 8 bases. The CDR3 is 17 residues long. CDR1 and CDR2 (germline): GTSNPN, SVGIG (reference sequence). V shed 4 bases and J 3 bases; nucleotides not matched to a gene: 14. CDR3 sequence: CAWNFAGGGGIYNEQFF. In DNA, the CDR3 is TGTGCCTGGAATTTTGCGGGAGGAGGGGGGATCTACAATGAGCAGTTCTTC.

The chain links TRBV7-2 to TRBJ2-2, with TRBD1 identical over 7 bases. This CDR3 has 14 residues. The J segment lost 2 bases and the V segment lost 5 bases, leaving 2 bases of the junction unmatched. Germline values: CDR1 SGHTA, CDR2 FQGNSA. The CDR3 region is CASSQGVNTGELFF. DNA of the CDR3: TGTGCCAGCAGCCAGGGGGTAAACACCGGGGAGCTGTTTTTT.

This chain uses TRBV5-6 with TRBJ1-4, with 7 bases aligning to TRBD1. Germline CDR1 reads SGHDT; CDR2 reads YYEEEE. There are 15 residues in the CDR3. V was pared by 1 base and J by 4 bases, with 4 bases of the junction left unmatched. CDR3 sequence: CASSLMGQHNEKLFF. The DNA for the CDR3 is TGTGCCAGCAGCTTGATGGGACAGCATAATGAAAAACTGTTTTTT.

The V gene is TRBV7-9, the J gene TRBJ2-7; 10 bases are shared with TRBD2. The CDR3 totals 16 residues. V lost 8 bases, J lost 1 base, and 11 bases stayed unmatched. CDR1 and CDR2 from the germline V gene are SEHNR and FQNEAQ (reference sequence). For the CDR3, the DNA is TGTGCCAGCGGAAGCACTAGCGGGACCATTTCCTACGAGCAGTACTTC. Encoded protein: CASGSTSGTISYEQYF.

V gene TRBV15 combines with J gene TRBJ2-5; 7 bases are a match to TRBD2. V shed 3 bases, J shed 1 base, and the junction held 5 bases outside the gene matches. The CDR3 spans 15 residues. From germline, CDR1 is LNHNV and CDR2 YYDKDF (reference sequence). The CDR3 region has the DNA TGTGCCACCAGCAGGCTAGCGGCACGCCAAGAGACCCAGTACTTC. It encodes CATSRLAARQETQYF.

The rearrangement joins TRBV24-1 to TRBJ1-1; the D is unclear. V gave up 0 bases and J gave up 3 bases, with 4 bases separating them. Germline assignment: CDR1 KGHDR and CDR2 SFDVKD. The CDR3 has 13 amino acids. CDR3 loop: CATSDLGHTEAFF. CDR3 nucleotide sequence: TGTGCCACCAGTGATTTGGGGCACACTGAAGCTTTCTTT.

This chain links TRBV6-2 or TRBV6-3 with TRBJ2-3, with a possible D match to TRBD1 (5 bases). The germline gives CDR1 MNHEY, CDR2 SVGEGT. The CDR3 has 14 amino acids. V dropped 4 bases and J dropped 0 bases, with 8 bases sitting between them. CDR3 residues: CASSFGQSTDTQYF. CDR3 bases: TGTGCCAGCAGTTTCGGACAAAGCACAGATACGCAGTATTTT.

This clone was detected only once. The junction departs from germline at one end; a sequencing error may be responsible. The chain recombines TRBV25-1 with TRBJ1-1; a possible D gene is TRBD1 (5 bases). From germline, CDR1 is MGHDK and CDR2 SYGVNS. This CDR3 region has 16 residues. CDR3 amino acids: CASSEKGAGVKTEAFF. CDR3 DNA: TGTGCCAGCAGTGAAAAGGGAGCGGGGGTGAAGACTGAAGCTTTCTTT.

This sequence joins TRBV3-1 (or the pseudogene TRBV3-2) and TRBJ1-1; no firm D call. CDR1 is LGHDT and CDR2 is YNNKEL in the germline V gene (reference sequence). V shed 0 bases and J shed 1 base, with 9 bases lying between them. This CDR3 has 15 amino acids. CDR3 nucleotide sequence: TGTGCCAGCAGCCAAGATGAGGCCAGGAACACTGAAGCTTTCTTT. Translating gives CASSQDEARNTEAFF.

In this sample, this clone turned up once. This rearrangement joins TRBV15 to TRBJ2-5; no clear D. Per germline, CDR1 LNHNV and CDR2 YYDKDF (reference sequence). The CDR3 covers 13 residues. V lost 4 bases and J 5 bases, leaving 11 bases between the germline ends. The CDR3: CATSNPGRETQYF. DNA of the CDR3: TGTGCCACCAGCAATCCAGGAAGGGAGACCCAGTACTTC.

V is TRBV15 and J is TRBJ2-6; tentative D call: TRBD2 (5 bases). V dropped 0 bases and J dropped 4 bases, with 16 bases sitting between them. Germline V gene lookup returns CDR1 LNHNV and CDR2 YYDKDF (reference sequence). This CDR3 is 18 amino acids long. The CDR3 DNA is TGTGCCACCAGCAGAGAGTGGGCAGGCGGGTCCGGGGCCAACGTCCTGACTTTC. As protein: CATSREWAGGSGANVLTF.

V gene TRBV28 combines with J gene TRBJ1-1; possibly TRBD1 for D (6 bases). The germline V gene encodes CDR1 MDHEN and CDR2 SYDVKM. Trimming took off 8 bases at V and 1 base at J, with 20 bases between the two ends. The CDR3 contains 16 residues. The CDR3: CASRSINRVANTEAFF. Here the CDR3 DNA reads TGTGCCAGCCGAAGCATTAACAGGGTGGCGAACACTGAAGCTTTCTTT. Looking up the rest from reference TRBV28 and TRBJ1-1 gives the full variable domain: DVKVTQSSRYLVKRTGEKVFLECVQDMDHENMFWYRQDPGLGLRLIYFSYDVKMKEKGDIPEGYSVSREKKERFSLILESASTNQTSMYLCASRSINRVANTEAFFGQGTRLTVV.

This chain links TRBV7-9 with TRBJ1-5, with D maybe TRBD1 (5 bases). The CDR3 is 16 amino acids. The germline V gene encodes CDR1 SEHNR and CDR2 FQNEAQ (reference sequence). The V gene lost 0 bases and the J gene lost 3 bases, with 12 bases spanning the gap. The CDR3 sequence: CASSLARGGINQPQHF. As DNA, the CDR3 is TGTGCCAGCAGCTTAGCGCGTGGGGGGATCAATCAGCCCCAGCATTTT.